Given below is one TCR beta chain in context. The data belong to a study of blood T cell repertoires in COVID-19. Turning to the study itself: Researchers got acute and convalescent COVID-19 samples from the United States, Italy and Spain. Sources were T cells, B-cell-depleted T cells, or PBMCs; the material itself was cDNA or gDNA.

CDR3 length: 13 amino acids. V lost 8 bases to trimming and J lost 3 bases, with 13 bases between them. Germline V gene lookup returns CDR1 LNHDA and CDR2 SQIVND (reference sequence). Under the authors' procedure: Scientists estimated how many nucleated cells there were by amplifying reference gene primers. Assay used: immunoSEQ multiplex PCR; TCRdb lists only in-frame clones, some missing. The DNA gave D and trimming, while V, J and clone size come from that table. The data show approximately 150,000 clones, around 84% seen once. The sequence came from a human donor with acute or convalescent COVID-19. The donor label of this sample is uncertain. The source material was peripheral blood. The chain couples TRBV19 to TRBJ1-2; D gene ambiguous. The CDR3 bases are TGTGCCAGTTCGGCGGCCGCAGACTATGGCTACACCTTC. It is translated as CASSAAADYGYTF. Supplemented by reference TRBV19 and TRBJ1-2, the full variable domain reads DGGITQSPKYLFRKEGQNVTLSCEQNLNHDAMYWYRQDPGQGLRLIYYSQIVNDFQKGDIAEGYSVSREKKESFPLTVTSAQKNPTAFYLCASSAAADYGYTFGSGTRLTVV.